This is a list of T cell receptor beta chains from one sample in a study of STAT5B mutations in CD4+ large granular lymphocyte leukemia. The assay was immunoSEQ multiplex PCR, and TCRdb's table has in-frame clones only and misses some. The sample lists over 35,000 clones, 81% occurring once. The material sequenced was CD4+ T cells from blood buffy coats. The receptors shown here come from a human donor in good health. CDR3s include the opening cysteine and the closing phenylalanine or tryptophan. A D gene is named only where the DNA matches it firmly. Clone size is given for some rows only: seen once, a few or many times, or a class if the clone is expanded.

D gene: -
V gene: TRBV9
clone size: few
J gene: TRBJ1-1
CDR3 DNA: TGTGCCAGCAGCGTAGGGAGCGGTGAAGCTTTCTTT
CDR3 protein: CASSVGSGEAFF

D gene: -
V gene: TRBV6-6
clone size: few
J gene: TRBJ1-4
CDR3 DNA: TGTGCCAGCACCCACAGGAGCAATGAAAAACTGTTTTTT
CDR3 protein: CASTHRSNEKLFF

D gene: TRBD1
V gene: TRBV9
clone size: -
J gene: TRBJ1-1
CDR3 DNA: TGTGCCAGCAGCGCCCAGGACAGGGGAAAAACTGAAGCTTTCTTT
CDR3 protein: CASSAQDRGKTEAFF

D gene: -
V gene: TRBV4-1
clone size: once
J gene: TRBJ2-7
CDR3 DNA: TGCGCCAGCAGCCAAGAATTTCGGGGGACCTTCTACGAGCAGTACTTC
CDR3 protein: CASSQEFRGTFYEQYF

D gene: TRBD1
V gene: TRBV5-1
clone size: -
J gene: TRBJ2-1
CDR3 DNA: TGCGCCAGCAGCTGGAGACAGGGGAGTAACAATGAGCAGTTCTTC
CDR3 protein: CASSWRQGSNNEQFF

D gene: TRBD1
V gene: TRBV19
clone size: once
J gene: TRBJ2-3
CDR3 DNA: TGTGCCAGTAGTCAGACAGGGATCCGGGATACGCAGTATTTT
CDR3 protein: CASSQTGIRDTQYF

D gene: -
V gene: TRBV25-1
clone size: -
J gene: TRBJ1-6
CDR3 DNA: TGTGCCAGCAGTGAACAGAAATCACCCCTCCACTTT
CDR3 protein: CASSEQKSPLHF

D gene: TRBD2
V gene: TRBV28
clone size: -
J gene: TRBJ2-3
CDR3 DNA: TGTGCCAGCCGGGGACTAGCCGGGTGGGATACGCAGTATTTT
CDR3 protein: CASRGLAGWDTQYF

D gene: TRBD1
V gene: TRBV6-1
clone size: -
J gene: TRBJ1-3
CDR3 DNA: TGTGCCAGCACCCCTCGGGGACAGGGAGGAAACACCATATATTTT
CDR3 protein: CASTPRGQGGNTIYF

D gene: -
V gene: TRBV30
clone size: few
J gene: TRBJ2-2
CDR3 DNA: TGTGCCTGGAGTGTGCAGGGTTACACCGGGGAGCTGTTTTTT
CDR3 protein: CAWSVQGYTGELFF

D gene: -
V gene: TRBV2
clone size: once
J gene: TRBJ2-7
CDR3 DNA: TGTGCCAGCAGTGAAGCGGTTTACTACGAGCAGTACTTC
CDR3 protein: CASSEAVYYEQYF

D gene: TRBD1
V gene: TRBV2
clone size: -
J gene: TRBJ2-1
CDR3 DNA: TGTGCCAGCAGGAGGGACAGTGGGAATGAGCAGTTCTTC
CDR3 protein: CASRRDSGNEQFF

D gene: -
V gene: TRBV5-6
clone size: -
J gene: TRBJ1-4
CDR3 DNA: TGTGCCAGCAGCCTGGGGAGGGAAAAACTGTTTTTT
CDR3 protein: CASSLGREKLFF

D gene: -
V gene: TRBV5-1
clone size: -
J gene: TRBJ1-1
CDR3 DNA: TGCGCCAGCAGCTTTCTCGACAGGAACACTGAAGCTTTCTTT
CDR3 protein: CASSFLDRNTEAFF

D gene: -
V gene: TRBV30
clone size: once
J gene: TRBJ2-3
CDR3 DNA: TGTGCCTGGACCATGAAGGGCACAGATACGCAGTATTTT
CDR3 protein: CAWTMKGTDTQYF

D gene: -
V gene: TRBV2
clone size: -
J gene: TRBJ1-6
CDR3 DNA: TGTGCCAGCAGTACTCGTGGGGGTTACAATTCACCCCTCCACTTT
CDR3 protein: CASSTRGGYNSPLHF

D gene: TRBD1
V gene: TRBV28
clone size: -
J gene: TRBJ2-1
CDR3 DNA: TGTGCCAGCAGTTCCCGAGAGATTCCTACAGGGGTGAGGTACAATGAGCAGTTCTTC
CDR3 protein: CASSSREIPTGVRYNEQFF

D gene: -
V gene: TRBV6-1
clone size: -
J gene: TRBJ1-1
CDR3 DNA: TGTGCCAGCGCTGCCTTTGCTGAAGCTTTCTTT
CDR3 protein: CASAAFAEAFF

D gene: TRBD2
V gene: TRBV5-1
clone size: -
J gene: TRBJ2-1
CDR3 DNA: TGCGCCAGCAGACCCGGACTAGCGGGGGGGCCTGAGCAGTTCTTC
CDR3 protein: CASRPGLAGGPEQFF

D gene: TRBD1
V gene: TRBV9
clone size: -
J gene: TRBJ2-1
CDR3 DNA: TGTGCCAGCAGCGTAACAGGGGGCGTTGGGAATGAGCAGTTCTTC
CDR3 protein: CASSVTGGVGNEQFF

D gene: -
V gene: TRBV19
clone size: -
J gene: TRBJ1-3
CDR3 DNA: TGTGCCAGTAGTATTTTACCAGGATCTGGAAACACCATATATTTT
CDR3 protein: CASSILPGSGNTIYF

D gene: TRBD2
V gene: TRBV11-2
clone size: -
J gene: TRBJ2-1
CDR3 DNA: TGTGCCAGCAGCTGGAGGGGGCCTCGACTAGCGGGAGGAGGTGTTGAGCAGTTCTTC
CDR3 protein: CASSWRGPRLAGGGVEQFF

D gene: -
V gene: TRBV5-1
clone size: -
J gene: TRBJ2-7
CDR3 DNA: TGCGCCAGCAGCTTGGAGGGCAGGGCTATTGACGAGCAGTACTTC
CDR3 protein: CASSLEGRAIDEQYF

D gene: -
V gene: TRBV2
clone size: -
J gene: TRBJ1-3
CDR3 DNA: TGTGCCAGCAGTGAAGGGGGGCCCTCCCGGAGCACCATATATTTT
CDR3 protein: CASSEGGPSRSTIYF

D gene: -
V gene: TRBV28
clone size: -
J gene: TRBJ1-2
CDR3 DNA: TGTGCCAGCAGTCCAAATCGACAGGCCTCAGCTAACTATGGCTACACCTTC
CDR3 protein: CASSPNRQASANYGYTF

D gene: TRBD2
V gene: TRBV9
clone size: once
J gene: TRBJ2-1
CDR3 DNA: TGTGCCAGCACCCCTAGCGGGACTAACAATGAGCAGTTCTTC
CDR3 protein: CASTPSGTNNEQFF

D gene: -
V gene: TRBV19
clone size: -
J gene: TRBJ1-6
CDR3 DNA: TGTGCCAGTAGTATAGGCCCCAGGGTGAAGTTGGATTCACCCCTCCACTTT
CDR3 protein: CASSIGPRVKLDSPLHF

D gene: -
V gene: TRBV19
clone size: -
J gene: TRBJ1-5
CDR3 DNA: TGTGCCAGTAGTCCCGGACGGGCGGTCGGGCAGCCCCAGCATTTT
CDR3 protein: CASSPGRAVGQPQHF

D gene: -
V gene: TRBV7-2
clone size: -
J gene: TRBJ2-7
CDR3 DNA: TGTGCCAGCAGCTCCCTGACCCTTTCCTACGAGCAGTACTTC
CDR3 protein: CASSSLTLSYEQYF

D gene: TRBD1
V gene: TRBV2
clone size: -
J gene: TRBJ1-6
CDR3 DNA: TGTGCCAGCAGCCTGACAGGGGGCGACTCACCCCTCCACTTT
CDR3 protein: CASSLTGGDSPLHF

D gene: TRBD1
V gene: TRBV9
clone size: -
J gene: TRBJ2-7
CDR3 DNA: TGTGCCAGCAGTTTAACAGGGGATCCCTACGAGCAGTACTTC
CDR3 protein: CASSLTGDPYEQYF

D gene: -
V gene: TRBV27
clone size: -
J gene: TRBJ2-2
CDR3 DNA: TGTGCCAGCAGTTTATTTCCGATAGGGGGTACCGGGGAGCTGTTTTTT
CDR3 protein: CASSLFPIGGTGELFF

D gene: TRBD1
V gene: TRBV4-3
clone size: few
J gene: TRBJ1-2
CDR3 DNA: TGCGCCAGCAGCGAATTCACAGGGGAGGGCTACACCTTC
CDR3 protein: CASSEFTGEGYTF

D gene: -
V gene: TRBV4-1
clone size: -
J gene: TRBJ2-6
CDR3 DNA: TGCGCCAGCAGTCCTAGGGGGTTGGGGGCCAACGTCCTGACTTTC
CDR3 protein: CASSPRGLGANVLTF

D gene: TRBD1
V gene: TRBV6-5
clone size: -
J gene: TRBJ2-7
CDR3 DNA: TGTGCCAGCAGCAAAAGGACAGGGCTCTACGAGCAGTACTTC
CDR3 protein: CASSKRTGLYEQYF

D gene: TRBD2
V gene: TRBV19
clone size: -
J gene: TRBJ2-1
CDR3 DNA: TGTGCCAGTAGTCTAGATGGACTAGCGGGAGCCCGGGAGCAGTTCTTC
CDR3 protein: CASSLDGLAGAREQFF

D gene: -
V gene: TRBV29-1
clone size: -
J gene: TRBJ1-1
CDR3 DNA: TGCAGCGTTGGATTTGCGAACACTGAAGCTTTCTTT
CDR3 protein: CSVGFANTEAFF

D gene: TRBD2
V gene: TRBV5-1
clone size: -
J gene: TRBJ2-3
CDR3 DNA: TGCGCCAGCAGCTCACTAGCGGCGAGCACAGATACGCAGTATTTT
CDR3 protein: CASSSLAASTDTQYF

D gene: -
V gene: TRBV29-1
clone size: -
J gene: TRBJ1-2
CDR3 DNA: TGCAGCGTCCGAACCCTTCAGGGCTATGGCTACACCTTC
CDR3 protein: CSVRTLQGYGYTF

D gene: TRBD1
V gene: TRBV5-1
clone size: -
J gene: TRBJ1-3
CDR3 DNA: TGCGCCAGCAGCTTGCAGGGGGGGGACACCATATATTTT
CDR3 protein: CASSLQGGDTIYF

D gene: TRBD2
V gene: TRBV19
clone size: once
J gene: TRBJ2-5
CDR3 DNA: TGTGCCAGTAGTGACCCTAGCGGGGGGGCGGAGACCCAGTACTTC
CDR3 protein: CASSDPSGGAETQYF

D gene: TRBD1
V gene: TRBV7-3
clone size: once
J gene: TRBJ2-7
CDR3 DNA: TGTGCCAGCAGCCTAGACAGGGGTACCCCCTACGAGCAGTACTTC
CDR3 protein: CASSLDRGTPYEQYF

D gene: -
V gene: TRBV6-1
clone size: -
J gene: TRBJ1-5
CDR3 DNA: TGTGCCAGCGTGATAGGGCCTTATAGCAATCAGCCCCAGCATTTT
CDR3 protein: CASVIGPYSNQPQHF

D gene: TRBD1
V gene: TRBV27
clone size: -
J gene: TRBJ1-6
CDR3 DNA: TGTGCCAGCAGAACAGGGGGCGCTTCACTTAACTATAATTCACCCCTCCACTTT
CDR3 protein: CASRTGGASLNYNSPLHF

D gene: TRBD2
V gene: TRBV10-1
clone size: -
J gene: TRBJ2-3
CDR3 DNA: TGCGCCAGCAGTCCCTGGACTAGCGGGGGGGAGTCCACAGATACGCAGTATTTT
CDR3 protein: CASSPWTSGGESTDTQYF

D gene: -
V gene: TRBV28
clone size: -
J gene: TRBJ1-1
CDR3 DNA: TGTGCCAGCAGTCGCAGGGGAGGACTATACAACACTGAAGCTTTCTTT
CDR3 protein: CASSRRGGLYNTEAFF

D gene: -
V gene: TRBV20-1
clone size: few
J gene: TRBJ1-1
CDR3 DNA: TGCAACGGGCGGAGGAACACTGAAGCTTTCTTT
CDR3 protein: CNGRRNTEAFF

D gene: -
V gene: TRBV28
clone size: -
J gene: TRBJ1-6
CDR3 DNA: TGTGCCAGCAGTTTACCCCCCTCCAGGGGCTATAATTCACCCCTCCACTTT
CDR3 protein: CASSLPPSRGYNSPLHF

D gene: -
V gene: TRBV5-1
clone size: -
J gene: TRBJ2-2
CDR3 DNA: TGCGCCAGCAGCTTAGGCGGTATGAACACCGGGGAGCTGTTTTTT
CDR3 protein: CASSLGGMNTGELFF

D gene: -
V gene: TRBV4-1
clone size: few
J gene: TRBJ1-4
CDR3 DNA: TGCGCCAGCAGCCAAGCGCCAACTGAAAAACTGTTTTTT
CDR3 protein: CASSQAPTEKLFF

D gene: -
V gene: TRBV5-1
clone size: -
J gene: TRBJ1-1
CDR3 DNA: TGCGCCAGCAGCTTGATTTTTTCGGGGAACACTGAAGCTTTCTTT
CDR3 protein: CASSLIFSGNTEAFF